This section outlines one T cell receptor beta chain sequence together with its context. Its target is unknown. CDR3 size: 12 residues. Germline-derived CDR1 and CDR2 are DFQATT and SNEGSKA (reference sequence). This sample was taken from a study of monozygotic twins with inflammatory bowel disease. Study conclusions and caveats: With others, IBD patients shared fewer clonotypes than healthy twins did, especially with disease activity.

cDNA was made in eight separate reactions per sample. Template switching incorporated UMIs with a 6-nucleotide sample barcode. TCRdb reprocessed the 5' RACE reads, keeping one entry per CDR3 protein, no DNA. The sample has fewer than 350,000 distinct CDR3 sequences, and its top ten clones hold 2% to 2.5%. The sequenced material came from blood. This clonotype originated in a human donor with ulcerative colitis or Crohn's disease, or a healthy co-twin of an affected twin (not recorded which). V and J are TRBV20-1 and TRBJ1-1. The CDR3 region is CSATVMNTEAFF.